The T cell receptor beta chain under discussion was sequenced for a study of shared clonotypes between healthy human individuals. In the study overall: The cohort had a couple of women and three men, ages 18 to 49.

This table comes from immunoSEQ multiplex PCR, and its TCRdb copy is limited to in-frame clones, with some not included. Found here are some 2.3 million clones, about 92% of them singletons; the top ten hold 0.39%. The CDR3 sequence is 15 residues long. From germline, CDR1 is MDHEN and CDR2 SYDVKM. V lost 5 bases and J lost 0, with 13 bases in between. The rearrangement links TRBV28 to TRBJ1-1; D not certain. What was sequenced was naive CD4+ T cells from PBMCs. The subset denotes: CD45RA+ positively selected. This TCR derives from a man aged 18 to 30 in good health. Some clones in this sample may be carry-over from other donors' samples. This CDR3 reads CASSPLWGLNTEAFF. The DNA for the CDR3 is TGTGCCAGCAGTCCCTTGTGGGGTCTGAACACTGAAGCTTTCTTT.